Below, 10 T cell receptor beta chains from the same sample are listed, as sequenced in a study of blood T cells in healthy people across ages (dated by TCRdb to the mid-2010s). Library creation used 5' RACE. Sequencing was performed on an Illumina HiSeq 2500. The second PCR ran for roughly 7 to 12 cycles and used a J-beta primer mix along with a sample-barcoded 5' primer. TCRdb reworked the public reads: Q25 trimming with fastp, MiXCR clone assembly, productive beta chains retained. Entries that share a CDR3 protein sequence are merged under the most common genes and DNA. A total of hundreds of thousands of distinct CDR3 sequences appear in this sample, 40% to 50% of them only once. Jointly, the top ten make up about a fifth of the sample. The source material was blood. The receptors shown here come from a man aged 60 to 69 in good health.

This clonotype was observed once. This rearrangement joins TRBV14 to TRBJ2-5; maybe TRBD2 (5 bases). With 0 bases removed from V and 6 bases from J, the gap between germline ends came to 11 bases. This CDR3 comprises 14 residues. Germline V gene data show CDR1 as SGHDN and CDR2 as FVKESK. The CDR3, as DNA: TGTGCCAGCAGCCAAGAGGTACGGAGGCAGACCCAGTACTTC. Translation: CASSQEVRRQTQYF.

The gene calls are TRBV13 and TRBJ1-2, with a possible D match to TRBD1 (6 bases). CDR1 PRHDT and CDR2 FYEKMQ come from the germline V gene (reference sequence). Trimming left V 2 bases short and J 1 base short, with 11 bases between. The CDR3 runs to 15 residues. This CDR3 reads CASSLRTDLNYGYTF. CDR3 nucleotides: TGTGCCAGCAGCTTAAGGACAGACCTTAACTATGGCTACACCTTC.

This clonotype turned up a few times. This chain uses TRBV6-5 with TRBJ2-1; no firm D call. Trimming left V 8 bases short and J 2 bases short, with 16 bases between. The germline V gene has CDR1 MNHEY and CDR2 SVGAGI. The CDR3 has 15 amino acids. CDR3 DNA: TGTGCCAGCGCCCGGACCCGGAGCACCTACAATGAGCAGTTCTTC. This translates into CASARTRSTYNEQFF.

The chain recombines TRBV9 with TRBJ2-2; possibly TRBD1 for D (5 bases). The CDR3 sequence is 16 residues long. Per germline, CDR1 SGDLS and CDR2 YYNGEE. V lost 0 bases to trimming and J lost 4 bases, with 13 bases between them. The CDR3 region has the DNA TGTGCCAGCAGCGTAGCGCCAGGGATGAGCACCGGGGAGCTGTTTTTT. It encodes CASSVAPGMSTGELFF.

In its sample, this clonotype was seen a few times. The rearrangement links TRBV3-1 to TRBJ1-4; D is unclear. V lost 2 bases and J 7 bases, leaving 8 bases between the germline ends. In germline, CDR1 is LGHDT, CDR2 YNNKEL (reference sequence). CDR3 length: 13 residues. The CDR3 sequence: CASSQKGIEKLFF. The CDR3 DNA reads TGTGCCAGCAGCCAAAAGGGTATTGAAAAACTGTTTTTT.

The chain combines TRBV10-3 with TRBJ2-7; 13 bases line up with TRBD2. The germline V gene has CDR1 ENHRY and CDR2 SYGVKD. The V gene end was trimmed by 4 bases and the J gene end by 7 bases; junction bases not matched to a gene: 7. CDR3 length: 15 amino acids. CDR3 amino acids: CAISAGLAGAGEQYF. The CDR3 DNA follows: TGTGCCATCAGTGCAGGACTAGCGGGAGCGGGAGAGCAGTACTTC.

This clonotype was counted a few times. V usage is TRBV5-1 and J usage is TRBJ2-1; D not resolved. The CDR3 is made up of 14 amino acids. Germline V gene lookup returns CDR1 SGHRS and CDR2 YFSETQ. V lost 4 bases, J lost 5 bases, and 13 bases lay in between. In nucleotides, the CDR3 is TGCGCCAGCAGCCTCCAGACCCCTAACAATGAGCAGTTCTTC. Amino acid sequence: CASSLQTPNNEQFF. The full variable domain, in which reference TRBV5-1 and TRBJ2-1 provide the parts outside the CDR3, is KAGVTQTPRYLIKTRGQQVTLSCSPISGHRSVSWYQQTPGQGLQFLFEYFSETQRNKGNFPGRFSGRQFSNSRSEMNVSTLELGDSALYLCASSLQTPNNEQFFGPGTRLTVL.

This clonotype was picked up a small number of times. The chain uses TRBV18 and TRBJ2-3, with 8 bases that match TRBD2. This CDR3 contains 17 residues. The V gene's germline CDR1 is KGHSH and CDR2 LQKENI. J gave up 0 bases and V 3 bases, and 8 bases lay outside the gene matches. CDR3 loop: CASSPLISGGSTDTQYF. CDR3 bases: TGTGCCAGCTCACCCCTAATCAGCGGGGGTAGCACAGATACGCAGTATTTT.

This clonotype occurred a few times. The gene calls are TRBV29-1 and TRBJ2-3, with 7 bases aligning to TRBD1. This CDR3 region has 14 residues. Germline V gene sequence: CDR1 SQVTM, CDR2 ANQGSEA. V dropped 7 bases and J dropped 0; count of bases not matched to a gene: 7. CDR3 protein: CSAYRGSSTDTQYF. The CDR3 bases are TGCAGCGCCTACAGGGGTTCTAGCACAGATACGCAGTATTTT.

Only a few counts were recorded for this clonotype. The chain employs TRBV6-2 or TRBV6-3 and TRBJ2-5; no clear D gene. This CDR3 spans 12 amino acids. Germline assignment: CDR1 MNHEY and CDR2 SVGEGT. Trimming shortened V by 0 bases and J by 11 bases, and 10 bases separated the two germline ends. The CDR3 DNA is TGTGCCAGCAGTTACTCGGATCATGAGCAGTACTTC. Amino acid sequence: CASSYSDHEQYF.